Sequencing of this T cell receptor beta chain was carried out in a study of metastatic and nonmetastatic thyroid tumors. Study-level information: Thyroid patients, malignant and benign, had repertoires compared across blood and tumor or nodule tissue.

Original handling: A classifier for distant metastasis in papillary thyroid cancer was constructed using CDR3 differences observed across clinicopathological groups. TCRdb re-called the PCR reads with MiXCR. The V and J calls were not made by the authors but by TCRdb's processing. The data show about 47,000 clones, under 25% seen once. Overall study results and limits: Malignant tumors reportedly showed significantly higher TCR beta diversity than benign nodules in both blood and tumor.

This clone was detected a few times. The target antigen is unknown. From germline, CDR1 is GTSNPN and CDR2 SVGIG (reference sequence). This CDR3 is 10 amino acids long. Ahead of thyroid surgery, no patient had received treatment of any kind. The source of this sequence is a male donor with papillary thyroid cancer or a benign thyroid nodule (not recorded which). Some clones in this sample may be carry-over from other donors' samples. The specimen was blood. This sequence joins TRBV30 and TRBJ2-3, with a tentative D call TRBD1 (5 bases). The CDR3 spells CAGGAYTQYF. CDR3 in DNA: TGTGCTGGTGGGGCATATACGCAGTATTTT.